These 24 T cell receptor beta chains were sequenced from one sample in a study of T-cell memory formation after mild COVID-19. In TCRdb, the 5' RACE reads were re-called with MiXCR into one record per CDR3 protein. In the table there are about 270,000 distinct CDR3 sequences, roughly 16% of which are singletons. The sample taken for sequencing was PBMCs or a T cell subset sorted from them (not recorded which). The receptor source for this set is a man younger than 35 who had mild COVID-19 (a few samples of this study predate the infection). Cell type and time point are not known.

This clonotype was detected ten times or more. V is TRBV19 and J is TRBJ1-5; TRBD1 is a possible D gene (5 bases). CDR1 LNHDA and CDR2 SQIVND come from the germline V gene (reference sequence). This CDR3 has 14 amino acids. The V end lost 3 bases, the J end lost 7 bases, and 13 bases lay between the germline ends. CDR3 amino acids: CASSITGGRQPQHF. The CDR3 DNA sequence: TGTGCCAGTAGTATCACCGGGGGTAGGCAGCCCCAGCATTTT. The full variable domain, in which reference TRBV19 and TRBJ1-5 provide the parts outside the CDR3, is DGGITQSPKYLFRKEGQNVTLSCEQNLNHDAMYWYRQDPGQGLRLIYYSQIVNDFQKGDIAEGYSVSREKKESFPLTVTSAQKNPTAFYLCASSITGGRQPQHFGDGTRLSIL.

This clonotype was counted between two and nine times. V is TRBV12-3 or TRBV12-4 and J is TRBJ1-6; D may be TRBD1 (5 bases). CDR3 length equals 16 residues. Between the trimmed V and J ends, which lost 6 bases and 2 bases, there was a span of 14 bases. The CDR3 coding sequence is TGTGCCAGCAGCTATCAAGGGACGGCCTATAATTCACCCCTCCACTTT. It codes for CASSYQGTAYNSPLHF.

This clonotype was seen a handful of times. The V gene is TRBV6-5, the J gene TRBJ1-3; no reliable D call. Trimming took 7 bases from V and 2 from J, leaving 15 bases between them. CDR1 and CDR2 from the germline V gene are MNHEY and SVGAGI. This CDR3 comprises 15 residues. In nucleotides, the CDR3 is TGTGCCAGCACCGCGCCGCTCGGGGCTGGAAACACCATATATTTT. Its protein product is CASTAPLGAGNTIYF.

This chain connects TRBV7-8 to TRBJ1-3; TRBD1 is a possible D gene (6 bases). Trimming took off 5 bases at V and 0 bases at J, with 11 bases between the two ends. The length of the CDR3 is 15 residues. Germline values: CDR1 SGHVS, CDR2 FQNEAQ. The CDR3 spells CASSRGQSSGNTIYF. The CDR3 region has the DNA TGTGCCAGCAGCCGTGGACAGTCCTCTGGAAACACCATATATTTT.

This clonotype has a count of ten or more. The rearrangement uses TRBV11-2 and TRBJ2-4; D may be TRBD2 (6 bases). Looked up from germline, CDR1 is SGHAT and CDR2 is FQNNGV. The CDR3 covers 14 residues. V shed 6 bases and J shed 1 base, with 10 bases lying between them. The CDR3 reads CASSFSGAKNIQYF. For the CDR3, the DNA is TGTGCCAGCAGTTTTAGCGGTGCCAAAAACATTCAGTACTTC.

The gene calls are TRBV12-3 or TRBV12-4 and TRBJ2-2; D is unclear. The CDR3 totals 13 residues. The V and J ends lost 2 bases and 5 bases respectively, with 6 bases between them. The CDR3 is CASSLQLTGELFF. In DNA form, the CDR3 reads TGTGCCAGCAGTTTACAGTTGACCGGGGAGCTGTTTTTT.

This clonotype was counted a few times. Here the CDR3 DNA reads TGTGCCAGCAGTTCTCTAGACAGGGCCCACAATGAGCAGTTCTTC. Protein sequence: CASSSLDRAHNEQFF. V and J are TRBV7-6 and TRBJ2-1; 7 bases align to TRBD1. The CDR3 sequence is 15 residues long. Per the germline V gene, CDR1 is SGHVS and CDR2 is FNYEAQ. Unmatched junction bases numbered 10, after V lost 6 bases and J lost 5 bases.

The rearrangement links TRBV7-2 to TRBJ2-3, with D perhaps given as TRBD1 or TRBD2 (5 bases each). The CDR3 consists of 12 residues. The germline gives CDR1 SGHTA, CDR2 FQGNSA. The V gene lost 4 bases and the J gene lost 10 bases, with 12 bases spanning the gap. The CDR3: CASSSDQGPQYF. CDR3 DNA: TGTGCCAGCAGCTCAGATCAGGGACCGCAGTATTTT.

This clonotype was found once. The CDR3 is CASSFRGPGYEQYV. The CDR3 DNA reads TGTGCCAGCAGCTTTAGGGGGCCTGGTTACGAGCAGTACGTC. This chain joins TRBV5-8 and TRBJ2-7, with 7 bases that match TRBD1. CDR3 length: 14 amino acids. Germline CDR1 reads SGHTS; CDR2 reads YDEGEE. With 2 bases clipped from V and 4 bases from J, the junction kept 6 bases outside the gene matches.

The chain's CDR3 is CASSLTIRGNQEAFF. In nucleotides, the CDR3 is TGCGCCAGCAGCCTGACCATCAGGGGGAATCAGGAAGCTTTCTTT. The chain recombines TRBV4-1 with TRBJ1-1; 7 bases fit TRBD1. The CDR3 totals 15 residues. The junction had 13 bases not matched to a gene; V was cut back by 4 bases and J by 8 bases. From germline, CDR1 is MGHRA and CDR2 YSYEKL.

The gene calls are TRBV4-2 and TRBJ1-6; D unclear. CDR3 length: 13 residues. Germline loops: CDR1 LGHNA, CDR2 YNFKEQ. V was trimmed by 0 bases and J by 10 bases, leaving 7 bases between them. The CDR3 sequence: CASSQEGQSPLHF. In nucleotides, the CDR3 is TGTGCCAGCAGCCAAGAGGGCCAATCACCCCTCCACTTT.

The V call is TRBV18, the J call TRBJ1-5, with TRBD1 matching 8 bases. J was trimmed by 3 bases and V by 3 bases; bases with no gene match: 13. The germline gives CDR1 KGHSH, CDR2 LQKENI. The CDR3 has 18 amino acids. The CDR3 nucleotides are TGTGCCAGCTCACCGCCTGTAAGGACAGGGAAGATCAATCAGCCCCAGCATTTT. It yields the protein CASSPPVRTGKINQPQHF.

This clonotype was picked up a small number of times. CDR3 DNA sequence: TGCGCCAGCAGCGTTGGAGGGGGACAGGAGACCTATGGCTACACCTTC. Translation: CASSVGGGQETYGYTF. The gene calls are TRBV5-1 and TRBJ1-2; 8 bases line up with TRBD1. The V gene end was trimmed by 4 bases and the J gene end by 4 bases; junction bases not matched to a gene: 12. CDR3 length: 16 residues. Looked up from germline, CDR1 is SGHRS and CDR2 is YFSETQ.

The chain uses TRBV5-6 and TRBJ2-1, with 15 bases matching TRBD2. The CDR3 has 23 amino acids. V was clipped by 3 bases and J by 0 bases; unmatched bases: 19. The V gene's germline CDR1 is SGHDT and CDR2 YYEEEE. CDR3 sequence reads: CASSSTRRTSGGAFSSSYNEQFF. The CDR3, as DNA: TGTGCCAGCAGCTCTACCCGCAGGACTAGCGGGGGGGCATTCTCCAGCTCCTACAATGAGCAGTTCTTC. The full variable domain, completed using reference TRBV5-6 and TRBJ2-1, is DAGVTQSPTHLIKTRGQQVTLRCSPKSGHDTVSWYQQALGQGPQFIFQYYEEEERQRGNFPDRFSGHQFPNYSSELNVNALLLGDSALYLCASSSTRRTSGGAFSSSYNEQFFGPGTRLTVL.

The rearrangement uses TRBV24-1 and TRBJ2-3; perhaps TRBD1 as D (6 bases). V was clipped by 7 bases and J by 0 bases, with 7 bases between them. The CDR3 is 13 residues long. Germline V gene lookup returns CDR1 KGHDR and CDR2 SFDVKD. The CDR3 region has the DNA TGTGCCACCAGGGGACAAAGCACAGATACGCAGTATTTT. As protein: CATRGQSTDTQYF.

The rearrangement joins TRBV5-8 to TRBJ1-1; D is unclear. Germline CDR1 is SGHTS and CDR2 is YDEGEE. This CDR3 contains 13 residues. Trimming took off 4 bases at V and 1 base at J, with 8 bases between the two ends. The CDR3 DNA sequence: TGTGCCAGCAGCGTGAAAAAGAACACTGAAGCTTTCTTT. Its protein is CASSVKKNTEAFF.

The chain recombines TRBV7-9 with TRBJ1-1; D call uncertain. Germline V gives CDR1 SEHNR, CDR2 FQNEAQ (reference sequence). V was clipped by 5 bases and J by 4 bases, with 11 bases between them. The CDR3 is 13 residues long. The CDR3 nucleotides read TGTGCCAGCAGCGTGACACGTGTCACTGAAGCTTTCTTT. Residues: CASSVTRVTEAFF.

This clonotype has more than one count but fewer than ten. The rearrangement uses TRBV7-9 and TRBJ2-3; 8 bases line up with TRBD2. V gave up 1 base and J gave up 9 bases; unmatched junction bases: 0. CDR3 length equals 12 residues. Germline V lookup: CDR1 SEHNR, CDR2 FQNEAQ (reference sequence). CDR3 bases: TGTGCCAGCAGCTTAGGACTAGCGACGCAGTATTTT. This translates into CASSLGLATQYF.

Only a few counts were recorded for this clonotype. This chain links TRBV4-2 with TRBJ2-3; D is possibly TRBD1 (6 bases). Germline CDR1 is LGHNA and CDR2 is YNFKEQ. The length of the CDR3 is 13 residues. V gave up 8 bases and J gave up 2 bases, with 11 bases separating them. The CDR3 sequence: CASSRDITDTQYF. CDR3 DNA sequence: TGTGCCAGCTCTAGGGACATCACAGATACGCAGTATTTT.

There are a few counts of this clonotype. This chain joins TRBV7-2 and TRBJ1-2; 7 nucleotides line up with TRBD1. In germline, CDR1 is SGHTA, CDR2 FQGNSA. This CDR3 is 12 amino acids long. The V and J ends lost 8 bases and 4 bases, in that order; junction bases with no gene match: 4. CDR3 DNA: TGTGCCAGCGACAGGGATTCCTATGGCTACACCTTC. Translation: CASDRDSYGYTF.

The genes are TRBV15 and TRBJ2-1, with TRBD2 identical over 12 bases. Germline CDR1 LNHNV, CDR2 YYDKDF (reference sequence). This CDR3 comprises 16 residues. The V segment lost 4 bases and the J segment 4 bases; nucleotides outside the gene matches: 5. This chain's CDR3 is CATSIPTSGGYNEQFF. DNA of the CDR3: TGTGCCACCAGCATACCGACTAGCGGGGGATACAATGAGCAGTTCTTC.

The table lists this clonotype with a few counts. The rearrangement uses TRBV7-2 and TRBJ2-2; D unresolved. Per the germline V gene, CDR1 is SGHTA and CDR2 is FQGNSA. This CDR3 region has 15 residues. Trimming removed 3 bases from V and 9 bases from J, with 17 bases in between. In nucleotides, the CDR3 is TGTGCCAGCAGCTTTAGGTCGGGCTATTCCCGGGAGCTGTTTTTT. As protein: CASSFRSGYSRELFF.

DNA of the CDR3: TGTGCCACCAGTTCACGCAGCCTTTCGAACACCGGGGAGCTGTTTTTT. Its translation is CATSSRSLSNTGELFF. The V gene is TRBV24-1, the J gene TRBJ2-2; D is unresolved. This CDR3 comprises 16 residues. V lost 6 bases, J lost 0 bases, and 13 bases lay in between. Germline V gene data show CDR1 as KGHDR and CDR2 as SFDVKD.

Ten or more counts support this clonotype. The rearrangement uses TRBV12-3 or TRBV12-4 and TRBJ1-1; 8 bases agree with TRBD1. Trimming at V came to 4 bases and at J to 4 bases, leaving 5 bases not matched to a gene. There are 14 residues in the CDR3. The chain's CDR3 is CASSSGQGITEAFF. CDR3 coding DNA: TGTGCCAGCAGTTCCGGACAGGGTATCACTGAAGCTTTCTTT.